This T cell receptor (beta chain) is drawn from a study of T cell repertoires in cytomegalovirus infection. Overall study context: Indications of both CMV infection and matching HLA type were provided by public TCR beta signatures.

Study-wide findings and caveats: In two of eight donors, the top clonotype was HLA-C-restricted CMV-specific.

The germline V and J ends were trimmed by 1 base and 0 bases, with 12 bases remaining between them. The CDR3 consists of 16 residues. The germline CDR1 and CDR2 sequences are MGHRA and YSYEKL. Details on this clonotype: Its specificity is not known.

One entry per CDR3 protein, called by TCRdb with MiXCR from the reads. The sample shows approximately 76,000 distinct CDR3 sequences, 40% of them seen only once. The gene calls are TRBV4-1 and TRBJ1-1; D uncertain. Here the sequenced sample was CD8+ T cells from cultured PBMCs, taken from culture after CMV antigen stimulation. The sequence derives from a human donor in good health (CMV status not recorded). Some clones in this sample may be carry-over from other donors' samples. CDR3 sequence reads: CASSQVAGQMNTEAFF. The CDR3 nucleotides are TGCGCCAGCAGCCAAGTCGCCGGCCAAATGAACACTGAAGCTTTCTTT.